This T cell receptor beta chain is from a study of T-cell reconstitution after alpha-beta-depleted transplantation in children. General observations from the study: T-cell numbers and diversity one year post-transplant derived largely from freshly generated T cells.

Ten or more counts support this clonotype. The antigen is not known. As it was prepared, the TCRbeta library received unique molecular identifiers. Via MiXCR, TCRdb re-called the PCR reads, giving one row per CDR3 protein. The sample consists of hundreds of thousands of distinct CDR3 sequences, 6.5% to 10% of them appearing once. CDR1 and CDR2 (germline): ENHRY, SYGVKD. V shed 5 bases, J shed 4 bases, and the junction held 6 bases outside the gene matches. The CDR3 consists of 14 residues. This specimen was PBMCs, mostly from graft donor cells, taken 180 days after TCRalphabeta/CD19-depleted stem cell transplant. This clonotype was sampled from a male patient under 18 who had a stem cell transplant for acute lymphoblastic leukemia, so the T cells may come from the graft donor. V and J are TRBV10-3 and TRBJ2-7; 9 bases align to TRBD2. CDR3 sequence: CAISKGAGGYEQYF. In DNA, the CDR3 is TGTGCCATCAGTAAGGGAGCGGGGGGTTACGAGCAGTACTTC.